The 22 T cell receptor beta chains listed next were all sequenced from one sample in a study of monozygotic twins with cystic fibrosis. Method: immunoSEQ multiplex PCR; TCRdb's copy keeps in-frame clones and lacks some. The repertoire holds roughly 20,000 clones, about 97% seen once, with around 1.9% in the top ten. Sequenced sample: blood. Receptors were obtained from a woman in her twenties or thirties with cystic fibrosis.

The V call is TRBV10-1, the J call TRBJ2-5; perhaps TRBD2 as D (7 bases). Germline CDR1 WNHNN, CDR2 SYGVQD (reference sequence). The length of the CDR3 is 17 residues. V was trimmed by 10 bases and J by 5 bases, leaving 29 bases between them. The CDR3 bases are TGCGCCACATTATTAAAACCCAGGGGAGGGGTCGTGGAGACCCAGTACTTC. Translating it yields CATLLKPRGGVVETQYF.

The chain couples TRBV7-9 to TRBJ1-2; D is perhaps TRBD1 (6 bases). V shed 1 base and J shed 10 bases, with 10 bases lying between them. The length of the CDR3 is 12 residues. Germline loops: CDR1 SEHNR, CDR2 FQNEAQ (reference sequence). This CDR3 reads CASSLVDRIYTF. CDR3 coding DNA: TGTGCCAGCAGCTTAGTCGACAGGATCTACACCTTC.

The CDR3 sequence is CASKETGRSNQPQHF. The CDR3 nucleotides read TGTGCCAGTAAAGAGACAGGGAGAAGCAATCAGCCCCAGCATTTT. The chain combines TRBV19 with TRBJ1-5; 7 bases map to TRBD1. CDR3 length: 15 amino acids. Germline assignment: CDR1 LNHDA and CDR2 SQIVND (reference sequence). Trimming took 7 bases from V and 1 from J; bases not matched to a gene: 7.

The CDR3 region has the DNA TGCGCCAGCAGCTTGGAAACAGGCGTCTCCTACGAGCAGTACTTC. Its protein is CASSLETGVSYEQYF. The chain combines TRBV5-1 with TRBJ2-7; a possible D gene is TRBD1 (5 bases). The germline V and J ends were trimmed by 0 bases and 0 bases, with 10 bases remaining between them. This CDR3 region has 15 residues. CDR1 SGHRS and CDR2 YFSETQ come from the germline V gene.

The chain uses TRBV5-1 and TRBJ2-1; 9 bases agree with TRBD1. Germline assignment: CDR1 SGHRS and CDR2 YFSETQ. V lost 5 bases to trimming and J lost 5 bases; unmatched junction nucleotides: 8. The CDR3 totals 15 residues. In DNA, the CDR3 is TGCGCCAGCAGTGTTTTTGGACAGGGGAACAATGAGCAGTTCTTC. Its translation is CASSVFGQGNNEQFF.

This rearrangement joins TRBV7-9 to TRBJ2-3; unclear D gene. V lost 3 bases and J 2 bases, leaving 12 bases between the germline ends. Germline-derived CDR1 and CDR2 are SEHNR and FQNEAQ (reference sequence). This CDR3 has 15 residues. The CDR3 DNA reads TGTGCCAGCAGCTTGTTTAAGGGTCCCACAGATACGCAGTATTTT. Translation gives CASSLFKGPTDTQYF.

The chain links TRBV6-1 to TRBJ2-7; tentatively, D is TRBD1 (6 bases). There are 13 residues in the CDR3. Germline CDR1 MNHNS, CDR2 SASEGT. Trimming cost V 6 bases and J 2 bases, with 11 bases left between them. Written as DNA, the CDR3 is TGTGCCAGCAGCCGGACAGAGACCTACGAGCAGTACTTC. Protein: CASSRTETYEQYF.

This chain connects TRBV19 to TRBJ2-3; no definite D call. V shed 1 base and J shed 2 bases, with 7 bases lying between them. Germline V lookup: CDR1 LNHDA, CDR2 SQIVND (reference sequence). This CDR3 spans 14 amino acids. CDR3 sequence: CASSIGFYTDTQYF. As DNA, the CDR3 is TGTGCCAGTAGTATAGGCTTCTACACAGATACGCAGTATTTT. The variable domain in full, completed from reference TRBV19 and TRBJ2-3, reads DGGITQSPKYLFRKEGQNVTLSCEQNLNHDAMYWYRQDPGQGLRLIYYSQIVNDFQKGDIAEGYSVSREKKESFPLTVTSAQKNPTAFYLCASSIGFYTDTQYFGPGTRLTVL.

The chain uses TRBV5-4 and TRBJ2-5; TRBD1 is a possible D gene (5 bases). The CDR3 length is 14 residues. The V end was cut by 0 bases, the J end by 2 bases, with 8 bases between. Germline assignment: CDR1 SGHNT and CDR2 YYREEE (reference sequence). In DNA form, the CDR3 reads TGTGCCAGCAGCTTGGGACAGAGACAAGAGACCCAGTACTTC. This sequence encodes CASSLGQRQETQYF.

The chain carries TRBV12-5 and TRBJ1-1; D gene ambiguous. There are 15 residues in the CDR3. Trimming stripped 7 bases from V and 4 bases from J, with 19 bases between. From germline, CDR1 is LGHNT and CDR2 FRNRAP. The CDR3 sequence is CASAPSRSGTTEAFF. The CDR3 DNA sequence: TGTGCTAGTGCCCCGTCTCGATCGGGAACCACTGAAGCTTTCTTT.

This chain connects TRBV7-2 to TRBJ2-7; D not certain. CDR1 SGHTA and CDR2 FQGNSA come from the germline V gene. V was clipped by 5 bases and J by 0 bases, with 17 bases between them. This CDR3 is 16 amino acids long. The CDR3 loop is CASSPRMSRSSYEQYF. The CDR3, as DNA: TGTGCCAGCAGCCCCCGTATGTCGCGGAGCTCCTACGAGCAGTACTTC.

The chain joins TRBV4-1 to TRBJ1-1, with D possibly TRBD1 on 6 matching bases. V was cut by 5 bases and J by 8 bases, with 15 bases left in between. The CDR3 is 13 amino acids. The germline V gene has CDR1 MGHRA and CDR2 YSYEKL. The CDR3 loop reads CASSGGGAFEAFF. CDR3 sequence (DNA): TGCGCCAGCAGCGGTGGGGGCGCCTTCGAAGCTTTCTTT.

V usage is TRBV6-1 and J usage is TRBJ2-1, with 7 bases aligning to TRBD2. Per germline, CDR1 MNHNS and CDR2 SASEGT. This CDR3 is 16 amino acids long. Trimming at V came to 1 base and at J to 0 bases, leaving 3 bases not matched to a gene. CDR3 loop: CASSEDGGGSYNEQFF. DNA of the CDR3: TGTGCCAGCAGTGAAGACGGCGGGGGCTCCTACAATGAGCAGTTCTTC.

The rearrangement joins TRBV6-4 to TRBJ2-3; TRBD1 agrees at 8 bases. This CDR3 is 14 amino acids long. The V segment lost 0 bases and the J segment 4 bases; nucleotides outside the gene matches: 0. From germline, CDR1 is MRHNA and CDR2 SNTAGT. CDR3 bases: TGTGCCAGCAGTGACTCACAGGGGGCAGATACGCAGTATTTT. Protein product: CASSDSQGADTQYF.

This chain joins TRBV27 and TRBJ2-2; 12 bases align to TRBD2. The CDR3 sequence is 18 residues long. Germline loops: CDR1 MNHEY, CDR2 SMNVEV (reference sequence). The trim removed 3 bases at V and 3 bases at J, leaving 8 bases unmatched. This CDR3 reads CASSFFASGGADTGELFF. The DNA of the CDR3 is TGTGCCAGCAGTTTTTTTGCTAGCGGGGGGGCGGACACCGGGGAGCTGTTTTTT.

The chain employs TRBV6-6 and TRBJ1-3; D gene uncertain. The CDR3 loop spans 15 amino acids. Trimming took off 2 bases at V and 1 base at J, with 9 bases between the two ends. Looked up from germline, CDR1 is MNHNY and CDR2 is SVGAGI (reference sequence). The CDR3: CASSYRMGSGNTIYF. The CDR3 DNA sequence: TGTGCCAGCAGTTACCGCATGGGGTCTGGAAACACCATATATTTT.

V is TRBV6-1 and J is TRBJ1-1; D remains ambiguous. The CDR3 length is 13 residues. Germline-derived CDR1 and CDR2 are MNHNS and SASEGT. Deletions cut 11 bases from V and 5 bases from J, with 18 bases between. The CDR3 loop is CACKDTVGTEAFF. For the CDR3, the DNA is TGTGCCTGTAAAGACACAGTGGGAACTGAAGCTTTCTTT.

The V and J genes are TRBV7-9 and TRBJ1-5, with no clear D. Per the germline V gene, CDR1 is SEHNR and CDR2 is FQNEAQ (reference sequence). This CDR3 is built from 15 residues. V was shortened by 3 bases and J by 0 bases, with 9 bases between the two germline ends. The CDR3 loop reads CASSFGRDSNQPQHF. DNA of the CDR3: TGTGCCAGCAGCTTTGGTAGGGATAGCAATCAGCCCCAGCATTTT.

The chain employs TRBV4-1 and TRBJ1-2; D might be TRBD1 (6 bases). Germline-derived CDR1 and CDR2 are MGHRA and YSYEKL. The CDR3 is 14 amino acids. With 0 bases removed from V and 4 bases from J, the gap between germline ends came to 9 bases. The CDR3 coding sequence is TGCGCCAGCAGCCAAGATCGACAGGTCTATGGCTACACCTTC. This encodes CASSQDRQVYGYTF.

The rearrangement uses TRBV6-1 and TRBJ2-5; TRBD2 might be the D (5 bases). This CDR3 is 12 amino acids long. V lost 4 bases to trimming and J lost 5 bases, with 8 bases between them. Germline loops: CDR1 MNHNS, CDR2 SASEGT. CDR3 protein: CASSATKETQYF. The CDR3 DNA reads TGTGCCAGCAGTGCGACTAAGGAGACCCAGTACTTC.

In the case of this clone: Sequence at one end of the junction differs from germline and may be a read error. The chain couples TRBV7-7 to TRBJ2-2; D possibly corresponds to TRBD1 (6 bases). The CDR3 totals 15 residues. Germline-derived CDR1 and CDR2 are SSHAT and FNYEAQ (reference sequence). For the CDR3, the DNA is TGTGCTAGCAGCCCCCAGGGGTTGAACACCGGGGAGCTGTTTTTT. Its protein is CASSPQGLNTGELFF.

The V gene is TRBV7-2, the J gene TRBJ1-5, with D unclear. Between the trimmed V and J ends, which lost 1 base and 4 bases, there was a span of 14 bases. This CDR3 region has 16 residues. In germline, CDR1 is SGHTA, CDR2 FQGNSA. This CDR3 reads CASSLGLAGNNQPQHF. The CDR3 DNA follows: TGTGCCAGCAGCTTAGGTTTGGCAGGTAATAATCAGCCCCAGCATTTT.